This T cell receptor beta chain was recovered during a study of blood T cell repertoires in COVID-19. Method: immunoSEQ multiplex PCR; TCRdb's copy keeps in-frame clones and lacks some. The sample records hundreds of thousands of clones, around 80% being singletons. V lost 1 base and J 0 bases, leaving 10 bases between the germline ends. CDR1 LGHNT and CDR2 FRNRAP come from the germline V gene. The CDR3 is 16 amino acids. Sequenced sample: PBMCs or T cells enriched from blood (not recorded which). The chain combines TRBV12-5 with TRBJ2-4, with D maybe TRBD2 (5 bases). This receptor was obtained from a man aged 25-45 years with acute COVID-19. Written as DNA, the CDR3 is TGTGCTAGTGGTTTGGCCAGTACTAGAGCCAAAAACATTCAGTACTTC. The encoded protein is CASGLASTRAKNIQYF.